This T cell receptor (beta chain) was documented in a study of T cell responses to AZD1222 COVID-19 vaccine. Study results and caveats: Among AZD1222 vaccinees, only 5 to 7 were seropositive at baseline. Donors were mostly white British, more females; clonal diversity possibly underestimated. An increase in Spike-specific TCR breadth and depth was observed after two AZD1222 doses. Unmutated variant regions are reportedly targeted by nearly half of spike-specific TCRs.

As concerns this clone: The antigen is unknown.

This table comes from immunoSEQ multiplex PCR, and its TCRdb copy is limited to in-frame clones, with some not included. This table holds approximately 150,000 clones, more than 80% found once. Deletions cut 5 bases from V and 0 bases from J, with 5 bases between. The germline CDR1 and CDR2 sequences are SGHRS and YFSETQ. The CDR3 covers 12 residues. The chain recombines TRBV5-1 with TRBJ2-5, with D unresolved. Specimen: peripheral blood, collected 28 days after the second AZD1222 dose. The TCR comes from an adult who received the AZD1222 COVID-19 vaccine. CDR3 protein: CASSLNQETQYF. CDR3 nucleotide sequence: TGCGCCAGCAGTCTTAACCAAGAGACCCAGTACTTC.